The source of this T cell receptor (beta chain) is a study of blood T cell repertoires in COVID-19. Study-wide background: There were acute and convalescent COVID-19 samples, and they came from the United States, Italy and Spain. PBMCs, B-cell-depleted T cells, or T cells provided the cDNA or gDNA that made up the material.

Original processing methods: Nucleated cell counts were estimated from reference gene primer amplification. The protocol was immunoSEQ multiplex PCR, while the TCRdb copy is restricted to in-frame clones and leaves out a portion. The DNA was the basis for D and trimming; V, J and clone size are from that table. The repertoire has about 300,000 clones, around 87% of them found once; the top ten carry over 1%. Per germline, CDR1 KGHDR and CDR2 SFDVKD. Unmatched junction bases numbered 24, after V lost 9 bases and J lost 3 bases. There are 19 residues in the CDR3. The specimen was peripheral blood. This receptor was obtained from a man between 70 and 80 years old with acute or convalescent COVID-19. The chain recombines TRBV24-1 with TRBJ2-7, with TRBD2 matching over 8 bases. CDR3 amino acids: CATSARLARREGNLYEQYF. The CDR3 DNA follows: TGTGCCACCTCCGCCAGGTTGGCCCGACGGGAGGGTAATCTCTACGAGCAGTACTTC.